The 18 T cell receptor beta chains given below trace back to one sample, sequenced in a study of blood T cell repertoires in COVID-19 (dated by TCRdb to about 2020). Libraries came from the immunoSEQ multiplex PCR assay. TCRdb obtained this table from immuneACCESS and retained in-frame rearrangements with V and J assigned. These tables miss some clones; where compared with another copy, unresolved V genes account for less than half of the shortfall, and the remainder is unexplained. This sample comprises hundreds of thousands of clones, 80% to 90% of them detected only once. In total, the top ten clones hold roughly 20% of the sample. Sequencing input: peripheral blood. The receptor source for this set is a woman older than 75 with active or convalescent COVID-19.

The chain joins TRBV5-1 to TRBJ1-2, with 8 nucleotides matching TRBD1. The CDR3 length is 17 residues. Germline V lookup: CDR1 SGHRS, CDR2 YFSETQ. Losses at the gene ends were 3 bases for V and 0 bases for J; bases not matched to a gene: 10. The CDR3 here is CASSSLRGRGPNYGYTF. CDR3 in DNA: TGCGCCAGCAGCTCCCTTCGGGGCAGGGGGCCTAACTATGGCTACACCTTC. Combining the CDR3 with reference TRBV5-1 and TRBJ1-2 gives the whole variable domain KAGVTQTPRYLIKTRGQQVTLSCSPISGHRSVSWYQQTPGQGLQFLFEYFSETQRNKGNFPGRFSGRQFSNSRSEMNVSTLELGDSALYLCASSSLRGRGPNYGYTFGSGTRLTVV.

The V and J genes are TRBV27 and TRBJ1-4; 7 positions match TRBD1. After removal of 4 bases from V and 1 base from J, the junction contained 6 bases not matched to a gene. CDR3 length equals 16 residues. Germline loops: CDR1 MNHEY, CDR2 SMNVEV (reference sequence). The CDR3 DNA sequence: TGTGCCAGCAGTTCACAGGGGCCTTTAACTAATGAAAAACTGTTTTTT. The encoded protein is CASSSQGPLTNEKLFF.

This clone was found once. The CDR3 sequence is CASSLRTGSTDTQYF. In DNA, the CDR3 is TGTGCCAGCAGCCTAAGGACGGGAAGCACAGATACGCAGTATTTT. V is TRBV3-1 (or the pseudogene TRBV3-2) and J is TRBJ2-3; tentatively, D is TRBD2 (5 bases). Deletions cut 4 bases from V and 0 bases from J, with 11 bases between. CDR3 length: 15 amino acids. CDR1 is LGHDT, CDR2 YNNKEL, per germline (reference sequence).

The chain's CDR3 is CASSLGGLAGLFTGELFF. The CDR3 DNA follows: TGTGCCAGCAGCCTGGGGGGGCTAGCCGGTTTGTTCACCGGGGAGCTGTTTTTT. J is TRBJ2-2 and V is TRBV5-4, with D maybe TRBD2 (7 bases). In germline, CDR1 is SGHNT, CDR2 YYREEE (reference sequence). Deletions cut 4 bases from V and 4 bases from J, with 23 bases between. The CDR3 consists of 18 residues.

The rearrangement uses TRBV5-1 and TRBJ2-5, with 11 nucleotides matching TRBD1. There are 15 residues in the CDR3. J lost 3 bases, V lost 4 bases, and 5 bases had no gene match. Germline values: CDR1 SGHRS, CDR2 YFSETQ. CDR3 region: CASSRTGGFKETQYF. CDR3 DNA sequence: TGCGCCAGCAGCCGGACAGGGGGCTTTAAAGAGACCCAGTACTTC.

The chain joins TRBV28 to TRBJ1-4; 9 bases map to TRBD1. The germline V gene encodes CDR1 MDHEN and CDR2 SYDVKM. This CDR3 has 15 amino acids. The ends lost 5 bases at V and 8 bases at J; junction bases unmatched: 9. As DNA, the CDR3 is TGTGCCAGCAGTCCCACAGGGGGCAATAGGGAAAAACTGTTTTTT. This encodes CASSPTGGNREKLFF.

CDR3 in DNA: TGTGCCAGCAGCTTAAGCGACAGACCTAATCAGCCCCAGCATTTT. It is translated as CASSLSDRPNQPQHF. The rearrangement uses TRBV7-2 and TRBJ1-5; perhaps TRBD1 as D (5 bases). The length of the CDR3 is 15 residues. Germline loops: CDR1 SGHTA, CDR2 FQGNSA. Trimming took 2 bases from V and 4 from J, leaving 12 bases between them.

The chain has TRBV21-1 and TRBJ2-1; whether TRBD2, the table's D call, matches the DNA was not checked. TRBV21-1 is tagged as a pseudogene. The length of the CDR3 is 17 residues. CDR3 region: CASSKMGVGGPHNEQFF. CDR3 DNA sequence: TGTGCCAGCAGCAAAATGGGGGTGGGGGGGCCCCACAATGAGCAGTTCTTC.

The gene calls are TRBV7-2 and TRBJ1-5; D unclear. V lost 2 bases to trimming and J lost 2 bases, with 7 bases between them. This CDR3 has 14 amino acids. Germline values: CDR1 SGHTA, CDR2 FQGNSA. The CDR3 is CASSLYPGNQPQHF. The CDR3 DNA reads as TGTGCCAGCAGCTTATACCCAGGCAATCAGCCCCAGCATTTT.

The chain carries TRBV5-1 and TRBJ2-2; 9 bases are shared with TRBD2. Germline V gene lookup returns CDR1 SGHRS and CDR2 YFSETQ. After removal of 0 bases from V and 0 bases from J, the junction contained 0 bases not matched to a gene. The length of the CDR3 is 16 residues. The CDR3 DNA reads as TGCGCCAGCAGCTTGGCTAGCGGGGCGAACACCGGGGAGCTGTTTTTT. It specifies CASSLASGANTGELFF.

CDR3 sequence (DNA): TGTGCCAGTAGTTTACCGGGACAGGTTTCTGAAGCTTTCTTT. Its translation is CASSLPGQVSEAFF. The gene calls are TRBV19 and TRBJ1-1; TRBD1 aligns across 8 bases. Germline CDR1 LNHDA, CDR2 SQIVND (reference sequence). V lost 5 bases, J lost 6 bases, and 8 bases stayed unmatched. The CDR3 has 14 residues.

V gene TRBV21-1 combines with J gene TRBJ2-1; the table names TRBD1, a call not compared with the DNA. TRBV21-1 is assigned pseudogene status. The CDR3 has 16 residues. CDR3 region: CASSEGWDSLHNEQFF. CDR3 in DNA: TGTGCCAGCAGCGAGGGGTGGGACAGCTTACACAATGAGCAGTTCTTC.

This chain uses TRBV5-1 with TRBJ1-1, with D perhaps TRBD1 (6 bases). V lost 0 bases, J lost 5 bases, and 14 bases lay in between. Germline-derived CDR1 and CDR2 are SGHRS and YFSETQ. CDR3 size: 15 residues. The CDR3, as DNA: TGCGCCAGCAGCTTGGCGGAGGGGAGGGGGACTGAAGCTTTCTTT. Protein: CASSLAEGRGTEAFF.

CDR3 DNA sequence: TGTGCCAGCAGGCAGGGGACCCCAGCGGCTAATGAAAAACTGTTTTTT. It codes for CASRQGTPAANEKLFF. The chain recombines TRBV5-8 with TRBJ1-4; tentative D call: TRBD1 (6 bases). The CDR3 extends over 16 amino acids. Germline values: CDR1 SGHTS, CDR2 YDEGEE. V dropped 5 bases and J dropped 3 bases, with 17 bases sitting between them.

The chain has TRBV4-2 and TRBJ1-2; 9 bases map to TRBD1. The CDR3 contains 15 residues. Germline V gene lookup returns CDR1 LGHNA and CDR2 YNFKEQ. V dropped 4 bases and J dropped 0; count of bases not matched to a gene: 3. The CDR3 here is CASSPGQGTNYGYTF. In DNA, the CDR3 is TGTGCCAGCAGCCCGGGACAGGGAACTAACTATGGCTACACCTTC.

This clone was observed a single time. Other DNA sequences in this sample translate to the same CDR3. This chain uses TRBV6-6 with TRBJ1-2; D gene unclear. Trimming removed 6 bases at V and 4 bases at J, with 12 bases between. This CDR3 spans 13 amino acids. Germline CDR1 reads MNHNY; CDR2 reads SVGAGI (reference sequence). The CDR3 is CASRYDEGYGYTF. CDR3 in DNA: TGTGCCAGCAGATACGACGAGGGCTATGGCTACACCTTC.

J is TRBJ2-7 and V is TRBV9; 9 bases are shared with TRBD1. Germline CDR1 and CDR2: SGDLS and YYNGEE. V lost 0 bases and J lost 4; bases outside the gene matches: 8. The CDR3 spans 16 residues. In DNA form, the CDR3 reads TGTGCCAGCAGCGTAGCCTCGACAGGGGGTCGGTACGAGCAGTACTTC. This codes for CASSVASTGGRYEQYF. Looking up the rest from reference TRBV9 and TRBJ2-7 gives the full variable domain: DSGVTQTPKHLITATGQRVTLRCSPRSGDLSVYWYQQSLDQGLQFLIQYYNGEERAKGNILERFSAQQFPDLHSELNLSSLELGDSALYFCASSVASTGGRYEQYFGPGTRLTVT.

V is TRBV10-1 and J is TRBJ2-2, with D perhaps matching TRBD1 (7 bases). This CDR3 contains 21 residues. Trimming removed 3 bases from V and 5 bases from J, with 31 bases in between. From germline, CDR1 is WNHNN and CDR2 SYGVQD (reference sequence). The CDR3 region has the DNA TGCGCCAGCAGTGATGCTGGCGGTAGGGGGGATAGGGGGCCGAGGACCGGGGAGCTGTTTTTT. Translated, it gives CASSDAGGRGDRGPRTGELFF.